The source of this TCR beta chain is a study of blood T cell repertoires in COVID-19. Study information: There were acute and convalescent COVID-19 samples, and they came from the United States, Italy and Spain.

Authors' data handling: Amplifying reference gene primers gave estimates of nucleated cell counts. Sequencing used immunoSEQ multiplex PCR; TCRdb keeps in-frame clones, though not all of them. V, J and clone size were drawn from that table, and D and trimming were deduced from the DNA. Here the sample spans approximately 46,000 clones, about 90% being singletons. Germline V CDR1 and CDR2: MNHEY, SVGAGI. V was pared by 0 bases and J by 9 bases, with 6 bases between. The CDR3 loop spans 12 amino acids. The material sequenced was peripheral blood. This sequence was found in a man aged 65 to 79 with active COVID-19. The chain has TRBV6-5 and TRBJ2-1; weak D call: TRBD1 (5 bases). DNA for the CDR3: TGTGCCAGCAGTTACTCAGGGGTTGAGCAGTTCTTC. This codes for CASSYSGVEQFF.